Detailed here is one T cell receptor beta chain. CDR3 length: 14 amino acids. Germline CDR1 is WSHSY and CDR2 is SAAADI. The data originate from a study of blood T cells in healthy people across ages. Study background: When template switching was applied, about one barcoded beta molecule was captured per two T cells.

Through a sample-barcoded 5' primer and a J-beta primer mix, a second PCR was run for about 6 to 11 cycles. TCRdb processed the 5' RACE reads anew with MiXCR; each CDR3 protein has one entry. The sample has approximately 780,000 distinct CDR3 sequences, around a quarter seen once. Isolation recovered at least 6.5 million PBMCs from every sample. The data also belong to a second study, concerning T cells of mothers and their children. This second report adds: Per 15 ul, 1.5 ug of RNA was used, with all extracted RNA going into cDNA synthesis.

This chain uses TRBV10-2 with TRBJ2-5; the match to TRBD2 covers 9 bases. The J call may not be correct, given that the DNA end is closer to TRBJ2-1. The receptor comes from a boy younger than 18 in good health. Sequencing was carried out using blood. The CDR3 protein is CASGSGGTYNEQFF. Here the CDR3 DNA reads TGCGCCAGCGGGAGCGGGGGGACCTACAATGAGCAGTTCTTC.